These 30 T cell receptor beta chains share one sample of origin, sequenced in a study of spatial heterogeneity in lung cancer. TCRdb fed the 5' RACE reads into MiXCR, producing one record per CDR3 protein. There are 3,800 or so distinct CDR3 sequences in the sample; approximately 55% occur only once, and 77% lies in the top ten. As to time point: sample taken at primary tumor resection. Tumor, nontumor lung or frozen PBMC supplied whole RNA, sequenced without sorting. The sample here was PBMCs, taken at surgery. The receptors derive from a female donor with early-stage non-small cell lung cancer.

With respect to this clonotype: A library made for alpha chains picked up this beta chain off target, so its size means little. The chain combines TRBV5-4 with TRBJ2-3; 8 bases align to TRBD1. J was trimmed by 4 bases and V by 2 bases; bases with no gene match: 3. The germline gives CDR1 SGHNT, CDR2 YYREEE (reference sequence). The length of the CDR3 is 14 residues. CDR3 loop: CASSLQGESDTQYF. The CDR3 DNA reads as TGTGCCAGCAGCTTACAGGGGGAATCAGATACGCAGTATTTT.

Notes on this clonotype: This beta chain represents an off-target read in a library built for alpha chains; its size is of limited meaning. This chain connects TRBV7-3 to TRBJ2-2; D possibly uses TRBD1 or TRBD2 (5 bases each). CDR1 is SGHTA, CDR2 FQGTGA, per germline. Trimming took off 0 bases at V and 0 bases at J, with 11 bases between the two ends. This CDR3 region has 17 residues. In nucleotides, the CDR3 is TGTGCCAGCAGCTTAACCCGGGGCCTTACGAACACCGGGGAGCTGTTTTTT. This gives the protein CASSLTRGLTNTGELFF.

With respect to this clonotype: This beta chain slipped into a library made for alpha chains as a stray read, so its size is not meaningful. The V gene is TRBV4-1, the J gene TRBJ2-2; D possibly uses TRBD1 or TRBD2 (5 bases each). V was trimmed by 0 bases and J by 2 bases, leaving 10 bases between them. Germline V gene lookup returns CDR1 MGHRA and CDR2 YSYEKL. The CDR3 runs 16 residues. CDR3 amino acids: CASSQEGWDNTGELFF. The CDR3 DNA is TGCGCCAGCAGCCAAGAAGGATGGGACAACACCGGGGAGCTGTTTTTT.

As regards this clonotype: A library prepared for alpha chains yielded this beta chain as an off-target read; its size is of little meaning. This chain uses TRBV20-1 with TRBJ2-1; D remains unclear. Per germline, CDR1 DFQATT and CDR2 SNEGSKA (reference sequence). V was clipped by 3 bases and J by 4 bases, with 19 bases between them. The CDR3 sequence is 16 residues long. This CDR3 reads CSARPVNTVPYNEQFF. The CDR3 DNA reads TGCAGTGCTAGGCCAGTTAATACCGTCCCGTACAATGAGCAGTTCTTC.

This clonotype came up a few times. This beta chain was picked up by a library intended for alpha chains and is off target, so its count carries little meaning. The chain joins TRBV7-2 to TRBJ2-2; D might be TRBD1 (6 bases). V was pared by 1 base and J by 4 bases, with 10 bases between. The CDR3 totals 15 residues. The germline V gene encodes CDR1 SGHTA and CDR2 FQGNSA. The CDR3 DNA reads TGTGCCAGCAGCTTAGTACAGGGCGGCACCGGGGAGCTGTTTTTT. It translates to CASSLVQGGTGELFF.

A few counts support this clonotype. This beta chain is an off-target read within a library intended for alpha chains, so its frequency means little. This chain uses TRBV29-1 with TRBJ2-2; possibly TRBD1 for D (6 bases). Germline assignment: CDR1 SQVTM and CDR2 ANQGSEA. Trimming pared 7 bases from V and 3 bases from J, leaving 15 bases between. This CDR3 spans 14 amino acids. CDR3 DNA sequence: TGCAGCGCCCACAGGGATTGGGACACCGGGGAGCTGTTTTTT. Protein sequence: CSAHRDWDTGELFF.

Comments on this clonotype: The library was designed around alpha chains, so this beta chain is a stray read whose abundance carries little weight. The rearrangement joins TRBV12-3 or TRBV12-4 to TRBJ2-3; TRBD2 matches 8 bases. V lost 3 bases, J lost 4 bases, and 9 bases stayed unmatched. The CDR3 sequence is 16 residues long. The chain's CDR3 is CASSFKPTGGADTQYF. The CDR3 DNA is TGTGCCAGCAGTTTTAAACCTACCGGGGGGGCAGATACGCAGTATTTT.

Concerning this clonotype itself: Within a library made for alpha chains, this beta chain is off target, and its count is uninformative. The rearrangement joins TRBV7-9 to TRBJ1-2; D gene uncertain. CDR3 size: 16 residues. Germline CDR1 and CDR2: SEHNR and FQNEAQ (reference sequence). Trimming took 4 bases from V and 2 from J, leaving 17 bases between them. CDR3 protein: CASSSSLNSRNYGYTF. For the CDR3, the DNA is TGTGCCAGCAGCTCCTCGCTAAACAGCCGAAACTATGGCTACACCTTC.

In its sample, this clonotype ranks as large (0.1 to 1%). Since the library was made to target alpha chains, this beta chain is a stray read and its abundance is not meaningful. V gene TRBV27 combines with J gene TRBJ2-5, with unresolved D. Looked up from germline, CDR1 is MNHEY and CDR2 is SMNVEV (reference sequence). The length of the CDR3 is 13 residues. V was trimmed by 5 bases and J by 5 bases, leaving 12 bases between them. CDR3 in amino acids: CASSPGRVETQYF. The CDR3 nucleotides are TGTGCCAGCAGTCCCGGACGGGTGGAGACCCAGTACTTC.

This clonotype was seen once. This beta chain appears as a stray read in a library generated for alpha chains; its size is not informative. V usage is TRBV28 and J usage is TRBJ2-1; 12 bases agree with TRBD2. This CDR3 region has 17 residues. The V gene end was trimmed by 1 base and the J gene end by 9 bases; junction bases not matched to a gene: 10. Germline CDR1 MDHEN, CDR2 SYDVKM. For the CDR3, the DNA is TGTGCCAGCAGTTTATTTGACCTAGCGGGAGGGCCGGGTGAGCAGTTCTTC. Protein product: CASSLFDLAGGPGEQFF.

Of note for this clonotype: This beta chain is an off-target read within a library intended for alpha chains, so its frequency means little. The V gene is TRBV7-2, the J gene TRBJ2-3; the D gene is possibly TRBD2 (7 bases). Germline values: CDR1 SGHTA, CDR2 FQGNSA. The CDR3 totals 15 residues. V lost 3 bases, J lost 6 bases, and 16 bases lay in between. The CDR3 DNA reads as TGTGCCAGCAGCTTTCAGTGGGGGGGCCAGGATACGCAGTATTTT. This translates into CASSFQWGGQDTQYF.

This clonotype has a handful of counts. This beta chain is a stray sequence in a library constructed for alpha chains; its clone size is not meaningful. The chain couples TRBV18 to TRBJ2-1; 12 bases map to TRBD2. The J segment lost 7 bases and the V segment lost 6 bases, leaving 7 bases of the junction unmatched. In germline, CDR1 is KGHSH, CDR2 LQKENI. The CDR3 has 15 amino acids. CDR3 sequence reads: CASSPTSGGANEQFF. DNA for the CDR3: TGTGCCAGCTCTCCGACTAGCGGGGGTGCTAATGAGCAGTTCTTC.

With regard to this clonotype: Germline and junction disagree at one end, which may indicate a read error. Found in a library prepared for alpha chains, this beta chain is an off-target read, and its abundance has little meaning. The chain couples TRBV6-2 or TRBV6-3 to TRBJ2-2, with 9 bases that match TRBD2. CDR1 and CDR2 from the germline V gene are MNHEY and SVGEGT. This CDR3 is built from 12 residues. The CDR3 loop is CASSYSRAGGHF. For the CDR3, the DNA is TGTGCCAGCAGTTACTCGCGGGCGGGAGGGCACTTT.

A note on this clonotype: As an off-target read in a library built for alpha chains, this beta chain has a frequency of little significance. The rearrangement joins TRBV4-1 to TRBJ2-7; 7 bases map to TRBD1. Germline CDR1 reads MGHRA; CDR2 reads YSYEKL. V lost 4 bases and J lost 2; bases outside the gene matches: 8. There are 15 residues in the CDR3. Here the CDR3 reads CASSRGSQGAYEQYF. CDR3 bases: TGCGCCAGCAGCCGGGGGTCCCAGGGGGCCTACGAGCAGTACTTC.

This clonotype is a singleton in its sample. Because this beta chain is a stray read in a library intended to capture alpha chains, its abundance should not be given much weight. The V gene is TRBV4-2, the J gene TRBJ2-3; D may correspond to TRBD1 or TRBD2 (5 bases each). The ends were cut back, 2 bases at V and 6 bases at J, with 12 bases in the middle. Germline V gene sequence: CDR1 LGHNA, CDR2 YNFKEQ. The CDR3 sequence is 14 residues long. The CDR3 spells CASSQIGGEDTQYF. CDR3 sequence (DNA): TGTGCCAGCAGCCAAATTGGGGGAGAGGATACGCAGTATTTT.

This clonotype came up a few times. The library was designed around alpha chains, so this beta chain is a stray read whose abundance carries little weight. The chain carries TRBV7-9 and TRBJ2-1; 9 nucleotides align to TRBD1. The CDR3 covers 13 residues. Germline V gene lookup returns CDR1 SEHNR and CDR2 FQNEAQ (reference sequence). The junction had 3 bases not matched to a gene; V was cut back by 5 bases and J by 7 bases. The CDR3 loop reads CASSGQGKNEQFF. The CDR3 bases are TGTGCCAGCAGCGGACAGGGGAAAAATGAGCAGTTCTTC.

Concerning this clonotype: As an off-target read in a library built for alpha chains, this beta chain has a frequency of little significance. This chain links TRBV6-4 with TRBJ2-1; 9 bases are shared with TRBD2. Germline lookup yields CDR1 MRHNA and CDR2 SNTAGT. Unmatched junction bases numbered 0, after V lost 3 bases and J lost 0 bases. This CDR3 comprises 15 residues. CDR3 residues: CASSEREGSYNEQFF. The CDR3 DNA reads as TGTGCCAGCAGTGAGCGGGAGGGCTCCTACAATGAGCAGTTCTTC.

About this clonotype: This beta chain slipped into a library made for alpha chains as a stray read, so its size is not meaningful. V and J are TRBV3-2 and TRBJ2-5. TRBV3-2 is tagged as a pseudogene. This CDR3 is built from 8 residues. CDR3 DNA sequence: TGTGCCAGCAGCCGTAAGAACTTC. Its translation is CASSRKNF.

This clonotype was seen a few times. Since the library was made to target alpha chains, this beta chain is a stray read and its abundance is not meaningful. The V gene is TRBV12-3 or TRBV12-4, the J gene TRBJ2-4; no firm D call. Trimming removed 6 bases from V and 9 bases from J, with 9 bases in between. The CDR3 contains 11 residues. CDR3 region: CASSRFGIQYF. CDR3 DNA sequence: TGTGCCAGCAGCCGCTTTGGCATTCAGTACTTC.

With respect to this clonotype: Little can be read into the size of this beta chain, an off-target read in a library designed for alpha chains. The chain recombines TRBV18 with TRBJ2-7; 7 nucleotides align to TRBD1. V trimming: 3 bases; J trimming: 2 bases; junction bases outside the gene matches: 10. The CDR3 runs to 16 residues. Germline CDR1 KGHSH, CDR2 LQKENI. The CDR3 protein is CASSPPLTGAPYEQYF. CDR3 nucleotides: TGTGCCAGCTCACCTCCCCTAACAGGGGCCCCCTACGAGCAGTACTTC. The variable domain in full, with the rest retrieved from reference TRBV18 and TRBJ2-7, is NAGVMQNPRHLVRRRGQEARLRCSPMKGHSHVYWYRQLPEEGLKFMVYLQKENIIDESGMPKERFSAEFPKEGPSILRIQQVVRGDSAAYFCASSPPLTGAPYEQYFGPGTRLTVT.

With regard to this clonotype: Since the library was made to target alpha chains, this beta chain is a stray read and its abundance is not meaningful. The CDR3 is CASSHPPGELFF. In nucleotides, the CDR3 is TGTGCCAGCAGCCACCCCCCCGGGGAGCTGTTTTTT. The chain uses TRBV9 and TRBJ2-2; D is unclear. The germline gives CDR1 SGDLS, CDR2 YYNGEE. V lost 4 bases and J lost 6, with 7 bases in between. The CDR3 sequence is 12 residues long.

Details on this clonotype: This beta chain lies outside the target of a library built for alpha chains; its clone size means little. This CDR3 reads CASSQVSGKPYEQYF. The CDR3 DNA sequence: TGCGCCAGCAGCCAAGTTTCAGGGAAGCCCTACGAGCAGTACTTC. The rearrangement links TRBV4-1 to TRBJ2-7, with D perhaps TRBD1 (5 bases). Looked up from germline, CDR1 is MGHRA and CDR2 is YSYEKL. With 1 base removed from V and 2 bases from J, the gap between germline ends came to 12 bases. The CDR3 sequence is 15 residues long.

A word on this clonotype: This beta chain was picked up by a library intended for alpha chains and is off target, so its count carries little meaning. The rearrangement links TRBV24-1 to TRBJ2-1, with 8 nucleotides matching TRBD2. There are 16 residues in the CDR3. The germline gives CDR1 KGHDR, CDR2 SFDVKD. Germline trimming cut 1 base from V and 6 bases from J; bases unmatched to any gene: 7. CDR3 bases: TGTGCCACCAGTGATTTCCCAGCGGGAGTCGTCAATGAGCAGTTCTTC. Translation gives CATSDFPAGVVNEQFF.

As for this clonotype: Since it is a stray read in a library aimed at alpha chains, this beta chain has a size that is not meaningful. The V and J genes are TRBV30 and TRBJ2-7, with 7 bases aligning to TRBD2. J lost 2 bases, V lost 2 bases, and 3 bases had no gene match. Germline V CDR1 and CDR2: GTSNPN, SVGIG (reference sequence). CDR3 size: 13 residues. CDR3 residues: CAWSRGRAYEQYF. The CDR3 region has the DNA TGTGCCTGGAGTCGGGGGAGGGCCTACGAGCAGTACTTC.

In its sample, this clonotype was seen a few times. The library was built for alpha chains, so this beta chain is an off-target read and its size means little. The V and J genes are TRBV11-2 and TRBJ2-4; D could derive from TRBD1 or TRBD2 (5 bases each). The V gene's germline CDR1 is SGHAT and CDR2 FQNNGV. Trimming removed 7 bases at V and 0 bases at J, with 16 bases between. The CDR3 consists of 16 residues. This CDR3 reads CASTAWGRLAKNIQYF. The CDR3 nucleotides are TGTGCCAGCACCGCTTGGGGACGTTTAGCCAAAAACATTCAGTACTTC. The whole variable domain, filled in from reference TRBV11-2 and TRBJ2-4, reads EAGVAQSPRYKIIEKRQSVAFWCNPISGHATLYWYQQILGQGPKLLIQFQNNGVVDDSQLPKDRFSAERLKGVDSTLKIQPAKLEDSAVYLCASTAWGRLAKNIQYFGAGTRLSVL.

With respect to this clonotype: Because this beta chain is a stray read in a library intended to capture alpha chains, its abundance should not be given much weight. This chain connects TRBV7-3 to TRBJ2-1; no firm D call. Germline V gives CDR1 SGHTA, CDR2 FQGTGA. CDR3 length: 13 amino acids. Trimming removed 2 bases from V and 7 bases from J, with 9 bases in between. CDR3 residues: CASSLFPANEQFF. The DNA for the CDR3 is TGTGCCAGCAGCTTATTCCCAGCTAATGAGCAGTTCTTC.

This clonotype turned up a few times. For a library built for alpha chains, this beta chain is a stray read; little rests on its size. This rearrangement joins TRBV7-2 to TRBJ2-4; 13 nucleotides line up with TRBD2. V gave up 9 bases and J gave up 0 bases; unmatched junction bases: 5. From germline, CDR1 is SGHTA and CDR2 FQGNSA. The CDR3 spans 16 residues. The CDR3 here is CARGLAGILAKNIQYF. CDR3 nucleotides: TGTGCCAGGGGACTAGCGGGGATACTAGCCAAAAACATTCAGTACTTC.

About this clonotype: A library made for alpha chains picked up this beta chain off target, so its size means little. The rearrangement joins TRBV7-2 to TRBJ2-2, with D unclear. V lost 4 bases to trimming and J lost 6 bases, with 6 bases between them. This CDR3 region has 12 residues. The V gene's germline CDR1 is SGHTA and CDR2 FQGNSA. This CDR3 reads CASSSYPGELFF. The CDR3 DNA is TGTGCCAGCAGCTCCTATCCCGGGGAGCTGTTTTTT.

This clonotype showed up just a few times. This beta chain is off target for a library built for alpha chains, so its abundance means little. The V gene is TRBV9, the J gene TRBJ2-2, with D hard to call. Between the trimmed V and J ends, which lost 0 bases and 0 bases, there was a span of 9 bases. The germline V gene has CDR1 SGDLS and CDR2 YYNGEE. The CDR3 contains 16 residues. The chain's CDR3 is CASSVGRRTNTGELFF. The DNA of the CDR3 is TGTGCCAGCAGCGTAGGGCGGCGAACGAACACCGGGGAGCTGTTTTTT.

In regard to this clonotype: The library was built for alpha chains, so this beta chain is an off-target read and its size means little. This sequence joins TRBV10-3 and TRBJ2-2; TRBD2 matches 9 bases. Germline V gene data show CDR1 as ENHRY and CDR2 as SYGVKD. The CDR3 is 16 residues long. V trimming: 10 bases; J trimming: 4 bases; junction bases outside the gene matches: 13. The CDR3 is CATAANSGSGTGELFF. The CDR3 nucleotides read TGTGCCACCGCCGCCAATAGCGGGAGCGGCACCGGGGAGCTGTTTTTT.